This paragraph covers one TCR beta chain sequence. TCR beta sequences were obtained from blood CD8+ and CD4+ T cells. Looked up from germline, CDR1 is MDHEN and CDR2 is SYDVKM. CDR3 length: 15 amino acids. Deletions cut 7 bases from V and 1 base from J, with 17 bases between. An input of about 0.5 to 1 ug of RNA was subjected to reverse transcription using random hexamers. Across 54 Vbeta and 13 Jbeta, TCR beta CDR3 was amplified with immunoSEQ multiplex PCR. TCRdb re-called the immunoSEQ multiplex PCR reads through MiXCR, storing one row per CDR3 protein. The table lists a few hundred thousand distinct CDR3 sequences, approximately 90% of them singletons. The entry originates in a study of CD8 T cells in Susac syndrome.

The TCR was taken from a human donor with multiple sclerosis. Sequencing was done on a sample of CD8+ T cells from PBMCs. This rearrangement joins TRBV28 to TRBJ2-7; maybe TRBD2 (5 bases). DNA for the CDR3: TGTGCCAGCATCGCAGGCCCGGGGTTATCCTACGAGCAGTACTTC. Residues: CASIAGPGLSYEQYF.